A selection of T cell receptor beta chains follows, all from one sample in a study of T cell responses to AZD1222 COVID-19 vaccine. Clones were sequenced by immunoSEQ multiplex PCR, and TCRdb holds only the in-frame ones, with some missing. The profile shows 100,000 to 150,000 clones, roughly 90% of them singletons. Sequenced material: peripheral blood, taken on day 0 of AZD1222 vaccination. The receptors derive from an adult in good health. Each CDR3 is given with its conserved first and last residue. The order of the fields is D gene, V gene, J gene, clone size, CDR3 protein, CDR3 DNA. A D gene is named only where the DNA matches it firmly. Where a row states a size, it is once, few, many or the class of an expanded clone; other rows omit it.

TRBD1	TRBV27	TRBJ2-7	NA	CASRLPGISGTGFPYEQYF	TGTGCCAGCAGGCTCCCCGGGATATCCGGGACAGGCTTCCCCTACGAGCAGTACTTC
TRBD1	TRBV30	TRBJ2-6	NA	CAWRPGQGTTGANVLTF	TGTGCCTGGAGGCCGGGACAGGGAACAACTGGGGCCAACGTCCTGACTTTC
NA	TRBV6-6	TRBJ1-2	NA	CASSYSVGGGYTF	TGTGCCAGCAGTTACTCGGTTGGCGGGGGCTACACCTTC
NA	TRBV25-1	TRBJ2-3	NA	CASSDQNTQYF	TGTGCCAGCAGTGACCAAAATACGCAGTATTTT
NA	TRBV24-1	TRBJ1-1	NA	CATSDPHNVAFF	TGTGCCACCAGTGACCCTCACAATGTGGCTTTCTTT
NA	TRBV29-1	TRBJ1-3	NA	CSVGEEFSGNTIYF	TGCAGCGTTGGAGAGGAGTTCTCTGGAAACACCATATATTTT
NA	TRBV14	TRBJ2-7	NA	CASSPDMYEQYF	TGTGCCAGCAGCCCCGACATGTACGAGCAGTACTTC
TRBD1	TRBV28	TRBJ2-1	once	CASRTGGNEQFF	TGTGCCAGCAGAACAGGGGGCAATGAGCAGTTCTTC
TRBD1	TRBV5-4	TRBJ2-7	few	CASSRQGSDEQYF	TGTGCCAGCAGCCGACAGGGTTCCGACGAGCAGTACTTC
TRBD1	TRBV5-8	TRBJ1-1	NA	CASSFRQGATEAFF	TGTGCCAGCAGCTTTCGACAGGGGGCCACTGAAGCTTTCTTT
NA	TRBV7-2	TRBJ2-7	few	CASSLGQYYEQYF	TGTGCCAGCAGCTTAGGACAGTATTACGAGCAGTACTTC
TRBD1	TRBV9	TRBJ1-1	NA	CASSPRGQMNTEAFF	TGTGCCAGCAGCCCCCGGGGACAGATGAACACTGAAGCTTTCTTT
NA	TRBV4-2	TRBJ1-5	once	CASSQELGDDQPQHF	TGTGCCAGCAGCCAAGAGTTAGGGGACGATCAGCCCCAGCATTTT
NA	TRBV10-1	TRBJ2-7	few	CASSGGPANGEQYF	TGCGCCAGCTCCGGGGGACCCGCAAACGGGGAGCAGTACTTC
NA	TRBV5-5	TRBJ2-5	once	CASSPIDRKETQYF	TGTGCCAGCAGCCCCATCGACAGGAAAGAGACCCAGTACTTC